This T cell receptor (beta chain) emerged from a study of siplizumab effects on memory and regulatory T cells. V was clipped by 5 bases and J by 8 bases; unmatched bases: 15. This CDR3 has 16 residues. Germline V gives CDR1 SGDLS, CDR2 YYNGEE. By proportion, this clone is medium-sized. Its target is unknown. Some clones are missing from TCRdb's copy, which holds only in-frame ones; the method was immunoSEQ multiplex PCR. There are approximately 20,000 clones in the sample; about 45% occur only once, and 6% lies in the top ten. Kept together in coculture, the mixed lymphocyte reaction cells spent 6 days at 37°C.

The sequence was collected from a human donor in good health; the cells came from an allogeneic mixed lymphocyte reaction. Some clones in this sample may be carry-over from other donors' samples. The rearrangement uses TRBV9 and TRBJ1-2; 10 bases match TRBD1. Sequencing was done on a sample of CFSE-low (dividing) CD4+ T cells sorted from an allogeneic mixed lymphocyte reaction. The CDR3 protein is CASSPGSFDRGQGYTF. CDR3 nucleotides: TGTGCCAGCAGTCCCGGTAGTTTCGACAGGGGGCAAGGCTACACCTTC.